This TCR beta chain emerged from a study of shared clonotypes between healthy human individuals. Generated by immunoSEQ multiplex PCR, the TCRdb table keeps only in-frame clones and is missing some. The sample carries about 2 million clones, roughly 94% recorded once. From germline, CDR1 is KGHSH and CDR2 LQKENI. This CDR3 region has 12 residues. Trimming took 6 bases from V and 1 from J, leaving 4 bases between them. The rearrangement links TRBV18 to TRBJ1-5; D remains unclear. Sequenced input: naive CD4+ T cells sorted from blood. Subset defined: CD45RA+ positively selected. The origin of this receptor is a man between 18 and 35 years old in good health. The chain's CDR3 is CASSESNQPQHF. The CDR3 DNA reads TGTGCCAGCTCGGAAAGCAATCAGCCCCAGCATTTT.